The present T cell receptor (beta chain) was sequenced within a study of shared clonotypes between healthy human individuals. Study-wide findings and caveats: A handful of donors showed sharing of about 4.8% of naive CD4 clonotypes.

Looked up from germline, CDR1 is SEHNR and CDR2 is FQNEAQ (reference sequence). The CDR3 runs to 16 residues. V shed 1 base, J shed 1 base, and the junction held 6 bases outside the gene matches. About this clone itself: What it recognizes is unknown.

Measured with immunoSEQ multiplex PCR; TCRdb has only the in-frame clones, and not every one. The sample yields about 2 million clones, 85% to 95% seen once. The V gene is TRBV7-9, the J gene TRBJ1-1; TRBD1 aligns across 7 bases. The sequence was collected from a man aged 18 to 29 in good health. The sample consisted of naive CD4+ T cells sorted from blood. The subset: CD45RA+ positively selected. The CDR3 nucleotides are TGTGCCAGCAGCTTAGAGGTCTGGACAGGGAACACTGAAGCTTTCTTT. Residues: CASSLEVWTGNTEAFF.